Each of the 23 T cell receptor beta chains below was sequenced from the same sample in a study of early T cells in non-severe SARS-CoV-2 infection. TCRdb re-called the 5' RACE reads through MiXCR, storing one row per CDR3 protein. This table has some 120,000 distinct CDR3 sequences, more than 13% appearing once. Sequencing used whole blood. Source of these receptors: an adult who was a healthcare worker with PCR-confirmed SARS-CoV-2 infection or an uninfected control (not recorded which).

There are many counts of this clonotype. V and J are TRBV20-1 and TRBJ1-5; the D gene is possibly TRBD1 (6 bases). CDR1 and CDR2 (germline): DFQATT, SNEGSKA (reference sequence). The CDR3 has 14 amino acids. Trimming pared 0 bases from V and 4 bases from J, leaving 10 bases between. CDR3 amino acids: CSARDGTRNQPQHF. CDR3 nucleotide sequence: TGCAGTGCTAGAGACGGGACAAGAAATCAGCCCCAGCATTTT.

The sample holds a few counts of this clonotype. The chain uses TRBV25-1 and TRBJ1-2; D may be TRBD1 (6 bases). V was clipped by 0 bases and J by 3 bases, with 14 bases between them. From germline, CDR1 is MGHDK and CDR2 SYGVNS. This CDR3 is built from 16 residues. CDR3 DNA sequence: TGTGCCAGCAGTGAATACGAGGGGGAAAATGACTATGGCTACACCTTC. Its protein is CASSEYEGENDYGYTF.

This clonotype was counted a few times. The rearrangement links TRBV5-1 to TRBJ2-7, with TRBD1 matching over 7 bases. The J segment lost 6 bases and the V segment lost 4 bases, leaving 13 bases of the junction unmatched. Germline lookup yields CDR1 SGHRS and CDR2 YFSETQ. CDR3 length: 15 residues. CDR3 amino acids: CASSAKTGTYSEQYF. As DNA, the CDR3 is TGCGCCAGCAGCGCCAAGACAGGGACCTACAGCGAGCAGTACTTC.

This clonotype was recorded a few times. The J gene is TRBJ2-1, the V gene TRBV6-1; 7 bases fit TRBD2. V was pared by 5 bases and J by 6 bases, with 4 bases of the junction left unmatched. The germline gives CDR1 MNHNS, CDR2 SASEGT. The CDR3 totals 13 residues. CDR3: CASSIGGGNEQFF. The DNA for the CDR3 is TGTGCCAGCAGTATCGGCGGGGGCAATGAGCAGTTCTTC.

This clonotype has only a few counts. The V gene is TRBV24-1, the J gene TRBJ2-3, with D maybe TRBD2 (5 bases). V gave up 3 bases and J gave up 0 bases, with 6 bases separating them. The CDR3 covers 14 residues. Per the germline V gene, CDR1 is KGHDR and CDR2 is SFDVKD. CDR3 nucleotides: TGTGCCACCAGTGATCCGGGGAGCACAGATACGCAGTATTTT. Translation gives CATSDPGSTDTQYF.

Only a few counts were recorded for this clonotype. This chain joins TRBV4-2 and TRBJ2-7; 8 bases are shared with TRBD1. The junction had 11 bases not matched to a gene; V was cut back by 0 bases and J by 7 bases. Germline CDR1 and CDR2: LGHNA and YNFKEQ. This CDR3 has 16 amino acids. The CDR3 sequence is CASSQDGDIRTGEQYF. Written as DNA, the CDR3 is TGTGCCAGCAGCCAAGATGGAGACATACGGACAGGGGAGCAGTACTTC.

The chain combines TRBV15 with TRBJ1-2; D remains unclear. Trimming pared 4 bases from V and 5 bases from J, leaving 11 bases between. Germline CDR1 is LNHNV and CDR2 is YYDKDF (reference sequence). The CDR3 has 13 residues. CDR3 sequence: CATSTALVYGYTF. CDR3 nucleotides: TGTGCCACCAGCACCGCACTCGTATATGGCTACACCTTC.

This clonotype was seen only a few times. J is TRBJ1-1 and V is TRBV6-5; maybe TRBD1 (5 bases). The CDR3 has 13 amino acids. The germline CDR1 and CDR2 sequences are MNHEY and SVGAGI. Trimming cost V 6 bases and J 9 bases, with 17 bases left between them. The CDR3 loop reads CASSSSGWGKAFF. The CDR3 nucleotides read TGTGCCAGCAGCAGTTCTGGCTGGGGGAAAGCTTTCTTT.

A remark on this clonotype: The junction differs from germline at one of its ends, possibly a read error. The chain links TRBV29-1 to TRBJ1-2; D is ambiguous. The CDR3 length is 12 residues. Germline V gene sequence: CDR1 SQVTM, CDR2 ANQGSEA. The CDR3 nucleotides are TGCAGCGCTGAACCCGAAGCGATCGGCTACACCTTC. Its translation is CSAEPEAIGYTF.

The chain links TRBV7-9 to TRBJ2-1; D is unresolved. The CDR3 is 14 residues long. The germline V and J ends were trimmed by 3 bases and 4 bases, with 10 bases remaining between them. In germline, CDR1 is SEHNR, CDR2 FQNEAQ (reference sequence). The CDR3 coding sequence is TGTGCCAGCAGCTTTGGGCAGGAGTACAATGAGCAGTTCTTC. Its protein is CASSFGQEYNEQFF.

This chain links TRBV4-1 with TRBJ1-5, with D possibly TRBD1 on 6 matching bases. This CDR3 has 15 amino acids. From germline, CDR1 is MGHRA and CDR2 YSYEKL. The ends were cut back, 0 bases at V and 5 bases at J, with 11 bases in the middle. CDR3 loop: CASSQEGAGDQPQHF. The CDR3 DNA follows: TGCGCCAGCAGCCAAGAGGGGGCAGGGGATCAGCCCCAGCATTTT.

The chain links TRBV10-3 to TRBJ2-3; D may correspond to TRBD1 or TRBD2 (5 bases each). CDR3 size: 14 residues. CDR1 and CDR2 (germline): ENHRY, SYGVKD. Trimming removed 6 bases at V and 0 bases at J, with 10 bases between. CDR3 bases: TGTGCCATCAGGGGAGACAGAAGCACAGATACGCAGTATTTT. It specifies CAIRGDRSTDTQYF.

CDR3 sequence: CASSATGTDTQYF. The CDR3 DNA sequence: TGTGCCAGCAGCGCCACAGGGACAGATACGCAGTATTTT. The V call is TRBV9, the J call TRBJ2-3; maybe TRBD1 (6 bases). V was pared by 3 bases and J by 3 bases, with 8 bases between. The CDR3 runs 13 residues. Looked up from germline, CDR1 is SGDLS and CDR2 is YYNGEE.

The chain carries TRBV4-1 and TRBJ1-4, with D unresolved. The CDR3 length is 13 residues. V shed 2 bases and J shed 14 bases, with 15 bases lying between them. Germline CDR1 is MGHRA and CDR2 is YSYEKL. CDR3 nucleotide sequence: TGCGCCAGCAGCCAAATAGGCCGAGAGGTCCTGTTTTTT. Protein product: CASSQIGREVLFF.

This clonotype was observed a few times. The V call is TRBV7-9, the J call TRBJ1-2; no firm D call. V lost 4 bases and J lost 8, with 17 bases in between. Germline assignment: CDR1 SEHNR and CDR2 FQNEAQ (reference sequence). The CDR3 has 14 residues. In nucleotides, the CDR3 is TGTGCCAGCAGCTCCCCCAACATTCTGTGGGGCTACACCTTC. The encoded protein is CASSSPNILWGYTF.

The chain has TRBV12-3 or TRBV12-4 and TRBJ2-3, with 10 bases matching TRBD2. The CDR3 is made up of 16 amino acids. The J segment lost 2 bases and the V segment lost 1 base, leaving 3 bases of the junction unmatched. CDR3: CASSLGSGGYTDTQYF. CDR3 bases: TGTGCCAGCAGTTTAGGTAGCGGGGGGTACACAGATACGCAGTATTTT.

This clonotype was counted only a few times. CDR3: CSALAGGGETQYF. CDR3 nucleotides: TGCAGCGCTCTCGCAGGAGGAGGAGAGACCCAGTACTTC. The genes are TRBV29-1 and TRBJ2-5; TRBD2 might be the D (5 bases). Trimming took off 7 bases at V and 4 bases at J, with 16 bases between the two ends. The CDR3 spans 13 residues. Germline CDR1 is SQVTM and CDR2 is ANQGSEA.

The chain uses TRBV30 and TRBJ1-1; D is unclear. Trimming left V 2 bases short and J 0 bases short, with 10 bases between. The CDR3 runs 14 residues. Germline V lookup: CDR1 GTSNPN, CDR2 SVGIG (reference sequence). The CDR3 here is CAWSPGRLNTEAFF. The CDR3 region has the DNA TGTGCCTGGAGTCCCGGACGGTTGAACACTGAAGCTTTCTTT. Filled out from reference TRBV30 and TRBJ1-1, the complete variable domain reads SQTIHQWPATLVQPVGSPLSLECTVEGTSNPNLYWYRQAAGRGLQLLFYSVGIGQISSEVPQNLSASRPQDRQFILSSKKLLLSDSGFYLCAWSPGRLNTEAFFGQGTRLTVV.

This clonotype turned up a few times. The CDR3 DNA sequence: TGCGCCAGCAGCCGCGGGGGGCAGACCTACAATGAGCAGTTCTTC. Amino acid sequence: CASSRGGQTYNEQFF. The V call is TRBV5-1, the J call TRBJ2-1, with 8 bases matching TRBD2. The CDR3 has 15 residues. Trimming removed 4 bases from V and 2 bases from J; junction bases left unmatched: 5. Germline V gene lookup returns CDR1 SGHRS and CDR2 YFSETQ. The entire variable domain, with the rest obtained from reference TRBV5-1 and TRBJ2-1, is as follows: KAGVTQTPRYLIKTRGQQVTLSCSPISGHRSVSWYQQTPGQGLQFLFEYFSETQRNKGNFPGRFSGRQFSNSRSEMNVSTLELGDSALYLCASSRGGQTYNEQFFGPGTRLTVL.

CDR3 sequence reads: CASSTYRARGDTQYF. CDR3 coding DNA: TGTGCCAGCAGCACATACAGGGCACGGGGAGATACGCAGTATTTT. This rearrangement joins TRBV13 to TRBJ2-3; D may be TRBD1 (6 bases). The V end was cut by 5 bases, the J end by 5 bases, with 17 bases between. Germline-derived CDR1 and CDR2 are PRHDT and FYEKMQ (reference sequence). This CDR3 region has 15 residues.

V and J are TRBV20-1 and TRBJ1-5; D unresolved. V was shortened by 5 bases and J by 3 bases, with 11 bases between the two germline ends. The germline V gene encodes CDR1 DFQATT and CDR2 SNEGSKA (reference sequence). This CDR3 spans 13 amino acids. DNA of the CDR3: TGCAGTGCTCGTCCCTTGGACAATCAGCCCCAGCATTTT. It encodes CSARPLDNQPQHF.

This clonotype came up many times. The J gene is TRBJ1-5, the V gene TRBV12-3 or TRBV12-4; no clear D gene. This CDR3 is 15 amino acids long. The ends were cut back, 4 bases at V and 6 bases at J, with 16 bases in the middle. CDR3 region: CASSSWAGSGQPQHF. In DNA, the CDR3 is TGTGCCAGCAGTTCATGGGCCGGTTCCGGTCAGCCCCAGCATTTT.

The chain uses TRBV2 and TRBJ2-1, with TRBD1 matching 9 bases. The ends lost 8 bases at V and 6 bases at J; junction bases unmatched: 8. This CDR3 has 14 residues. CDR1 is SNHLY, CDR2 FYNNEI, per germline. CDR3 region: CASRPGQGVNEQFF. CDR3 in DNA: TGTGCCAGCCGGCCGGGACAGGGCGTCAATGAGCAGTTCTTC. Based on the CDR3 plus reference TRBV2 and TRBJ2-1, the full variable domain is EPEVTQTPSHQVTQMGQEVILRCVPISNHLYFYWYRQILGQKVEFLVSFYNNEISEKSEIFDDQFSVERPDGSNFTLKIRSTKLEDSAMYFCASRPGQGVNEQFFGPGTRLTVL.